This TCR beta chain came from a study of human T cells and chemical hapten exposure. Study as a whole: Each week of the roughly 22-week study, patients had diphenylcyclopropenone applied to the scalp. On the upper back, patch tests were applied with 0.01% DPC and read at 6 days. Findings of the study overall: Each of the donors had alopecia, so their immune responses may not resemble those of healthy people.

Within the library, unique molecular identifiers were attached to each individual cDNA molecule. TCRdb re-called the RACE reads with MiXCR, one entry per CDR3 protein. This table has tens of thousands of distinct CDR3 sequences, 8% to 11% appearing once. Per germline, CDR1 SNHLY and CDR2 FYNNEI. Trimming took off 2 bases at V and 7 bases at J, with 12 bases between the two ends. CDR3 length: 15 amino acids. Concerning this clonotype: The antigen remains unidentified.

Time point of the sample: patch test 1, 2 weeks after DPC sensitization. Sample treatment: therapeutic diphenylcyclopropenone sensitization with weekly scalp DPC. This TCR derives from a man aged 35 to 55 with alopecia areata. Some clones in this sample may be carry-over from other donors' samples. J is TRBJ2-6 and V is TRBV2; weak D call: TRBD1 (6 bases). Sequenced material: whole blood, taken in connection with sensitization to the hapten diphenylcyclopropenone (DPC). CDR3 nucleotide sequence: TGTGCCAGCAGTGAATACAGGGCCCAAGCCAACGTCCTGACTTTC. Amino acids: CASSEYRAQANVLTF.